Given below is one TCR beta chain in context. Its antigen is still unknown. The table came from immunoSEQ multiplex PCR; TCRdb's copy has only in-frame clones and leaves some out. Found here are around 310,000 clones, almost 90% of them singletons; the top ten hold around 5%. Treatment: approximately 18 received Ad26.COV2.S at low or high dose, single or two shots; a few received placebo; per-sample allocation not given. Vaccine and placebo recipients were sampled on day 63 after the first injection. This entry comes from a study of Ad26.COV2.S vaccination and SARS-CoV-2 variants. Study observations and caveats: Substantial breadth was reportedly displayed by spike-specific CD8+ and CD4+ T cell responses after vaccination.

The CDR3 totals 15 residues. The germline CDR1 and CDR2 sequences are LGHNA and YSLEER. V was clipped by 1 base and J by 4 bases, with 14 bases between them. The chain employs TRBV4-3 and TRBJ2-7, with TRBD2 as a possible D gene (5 bases). The starting material was peripheral blood, obtained in a trial of Ad26.COV2.S vaccine versus placebo. The TCR comes from a person aged 18 to 65 who received the Ad26.COV2.S COVID-19 vaccine or a placebo. CDR3 nucleotide sequence: TGCGCCAGCAGCCAAGGTCGGGATGTGGTTTACGAGCAGTACTTC. Its translation is CASSQGRDVVYEQYF.